This T cell receptor beta chain is from a study of blood T cell repertoires in COVID-19. About the study: Samples came from the United States, Italy and Spain, spanning acute and convalescent COVID-19.

This CDR3 has 16 amino acids. Per the germline V gene, CDR1 is SGHVS and CDR2 is FNYEAQ. Trimming cost V 4 bases and J 2 bases; bases outside gene matches: 8. Clones were read by immunoSEQ multiplex PCR, and TCRdb kept only the in-frame ones, dropping some. The sample contains roughly 330,000 clones, approximately 90% of which appear only once. The origin of this receptor is a woman aged 50 to 60 with active or convalescent COVID-19. Sample: peripheral blood. V gene TRBV7-6 combines with J gene TRBJ2-3; TRBD1 aligns across 8 bases. The CDR3 spells CASSSYRDRPTDTQYF. For the CDR3, the DNA is TGTGCCAGCAGCTCCTACCGGGACAGGCCCACAGATACGCAGTATTTT.